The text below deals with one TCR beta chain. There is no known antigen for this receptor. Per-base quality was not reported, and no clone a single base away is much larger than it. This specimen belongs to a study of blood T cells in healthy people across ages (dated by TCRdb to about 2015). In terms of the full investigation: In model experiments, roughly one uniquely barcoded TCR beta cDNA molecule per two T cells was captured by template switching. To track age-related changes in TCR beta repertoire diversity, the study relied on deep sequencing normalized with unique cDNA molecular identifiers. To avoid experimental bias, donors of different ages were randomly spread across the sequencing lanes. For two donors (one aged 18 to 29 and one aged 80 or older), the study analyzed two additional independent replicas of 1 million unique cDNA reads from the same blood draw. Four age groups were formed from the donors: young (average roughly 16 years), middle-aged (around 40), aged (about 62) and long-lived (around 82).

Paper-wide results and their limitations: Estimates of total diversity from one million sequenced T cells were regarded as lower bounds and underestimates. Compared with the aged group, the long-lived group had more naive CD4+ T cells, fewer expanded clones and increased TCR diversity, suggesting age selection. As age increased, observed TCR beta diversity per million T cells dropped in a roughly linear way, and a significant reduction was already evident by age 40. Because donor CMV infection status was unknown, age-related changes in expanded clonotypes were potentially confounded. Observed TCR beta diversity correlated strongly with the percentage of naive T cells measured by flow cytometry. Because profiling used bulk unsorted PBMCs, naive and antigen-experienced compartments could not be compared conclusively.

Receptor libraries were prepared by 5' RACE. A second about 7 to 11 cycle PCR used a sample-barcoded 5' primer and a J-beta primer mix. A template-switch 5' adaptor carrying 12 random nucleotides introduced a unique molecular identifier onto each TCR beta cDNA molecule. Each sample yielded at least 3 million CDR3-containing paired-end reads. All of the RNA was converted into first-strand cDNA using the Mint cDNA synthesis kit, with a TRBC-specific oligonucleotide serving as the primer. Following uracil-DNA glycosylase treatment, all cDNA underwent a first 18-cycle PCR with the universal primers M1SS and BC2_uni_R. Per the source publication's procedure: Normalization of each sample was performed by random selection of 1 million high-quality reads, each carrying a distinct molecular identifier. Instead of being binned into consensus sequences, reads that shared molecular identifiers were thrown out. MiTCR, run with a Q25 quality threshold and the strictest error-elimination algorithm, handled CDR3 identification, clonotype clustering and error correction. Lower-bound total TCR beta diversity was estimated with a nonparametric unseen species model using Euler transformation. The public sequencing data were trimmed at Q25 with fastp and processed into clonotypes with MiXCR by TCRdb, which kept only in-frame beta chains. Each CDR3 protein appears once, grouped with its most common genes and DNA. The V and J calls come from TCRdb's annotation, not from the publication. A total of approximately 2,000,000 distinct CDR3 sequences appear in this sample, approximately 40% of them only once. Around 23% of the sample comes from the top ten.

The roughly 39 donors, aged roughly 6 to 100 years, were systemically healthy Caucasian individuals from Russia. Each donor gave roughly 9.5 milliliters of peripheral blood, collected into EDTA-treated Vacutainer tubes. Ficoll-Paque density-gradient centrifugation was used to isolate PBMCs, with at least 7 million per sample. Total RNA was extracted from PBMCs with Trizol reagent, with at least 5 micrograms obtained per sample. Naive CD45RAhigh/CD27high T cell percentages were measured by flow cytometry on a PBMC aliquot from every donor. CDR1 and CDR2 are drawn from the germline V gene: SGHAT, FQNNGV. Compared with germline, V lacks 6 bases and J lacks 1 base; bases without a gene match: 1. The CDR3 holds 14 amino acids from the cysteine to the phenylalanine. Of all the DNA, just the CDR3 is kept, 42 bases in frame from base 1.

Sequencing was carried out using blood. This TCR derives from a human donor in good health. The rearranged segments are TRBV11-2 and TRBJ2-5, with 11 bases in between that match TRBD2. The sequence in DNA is TGTGCCAGCAGACTAGCGGGGGTCCAAGAGACCCAGTACTTC. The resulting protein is CASRLAGVQETQYF.